Listed below are T cell receptor beta chains from one sample, sequenced in a study of blood T cell repertoires in COVID-19. Clones were sequenced by immunoSEQ multiplex PCR, and TCRdb holds only the in-frame ones, with some missing. The sample lists approximately 85,000 clones; about 81% were seen once. Source material: peripheral blood. These receptors came from a human donor in a cohort sampled during active COVID-19. The CDR3 runs from the conserved cysteine through the conserved F or W. The order of the fields is J gene, clone size, V gene, D gene, CDR3 DNA, CDR3 protein. A D gene is named only where the DNA matches it firmly. Expanded clones get a size class; other rows say once, few or many, or leave the size out.

>TRBJ1-6|-|TRBV4-2|-
TGTGCCAGCAGCCAGATAAGGGGCGATAGATCACCCCTCCACTTT
CASSQIRGDRSPLHF
>TRBJ1-1|-|TRBV9|-
TGTGCCAGCAGCCCCCAGGGCCAGAACACTGAAGCTTTCTTT
CASSPQGQNTEAFF
>TRBJ2-5|-|TRBV14|TRBD1
TGTGCCAGCAGCCGCGGGGACAGGGGAGAAGAGACCCAGTACTTC
CASSRGDRGEETQYF
>TRBJ1-6|-|TRBV15|-
TGTGCCACCAGCAGTCTGCCACAATATAATTCACCCCTCCACTTT
CATSSLPQYNSPLHF
>TRBJ2-1|once|TRBV18|-
TGTGCCAGCTCACGCGCGGGACTCGGGGGTGGTGTGAATGAGCAGTTCTTC
CASSRAGLGGGVNEQFF
>TRBJ2-2|-|TRBV19|TRBD2
TGTGCCAGTAGTATTTTGGGGAGGGCCGGGGAGCTGTTTTTT
CASSILGRAGELFF
>TRBJ2-1|-|TRBV11-1|-
TGTGCCAGCAGTTGGGGGAGGGGGAATGAGCAGTTCTTC
CASSWGRGNEQFF
>TRBJ2-1|-|TRBV5-1|TRBD2
TGCGCCAGCAGCTTGACCGGGGGGGCCAACAATGAGCAGTTCTTC
CASSLTGGANNEQFF
>TRBJ1-1|many|TRBV19|TRBD1
TGTGCCAGTAGCCCATGGGACAGGGCGTCGGAAGCTTTCTTT
CASSPWDRASEAFF
>TRBJ1-2|-|TRBV9|TRBD1
TGTGCCAGCAGCGTAGGACAGGGGGCTGGCTACACCTTC
CASSVGQGAGYTF
>TRBJ1-1|-|TRBV5-5|-
TGTGCCAGCAGCTCCCTGGGGAGAGTTGCGGGGACTGAAGCTTTCTTT
CASSSLGRVAGTEAFF
>TRBJ2-2|-|TRBV19|TRBD1
TGTGCCAGTAGTATAGATGGAGGCCGACCACCCAGGGGGCACACGAACACCGGGGAGCTGTTTTTT
CASSIDGGRPPRGHTNTGELFF
>TRBJ1-3|-|TRBV19|-
TGTGCCAGTGAAGTACGGGGTTCCCTTGGAGGATCTGGAAACACCATATATTTT
CASEVRGSLGGSGNTIYF
>TRBJ2-3|-|TRBV12-3/TRBV12-4|TRBD1
TGTGCCAGCAGTTTAGACAGGGGTGATACGCAGTATTTT
CASSLDRGDTQYF
>TRBJ2-1|-|TRBV11-2|TRBD2
TGTGCCAGCAGCCCCCTTCTAGCGGAGGGTGAGCAGTTCTTC
CASSPLLAEGEQFF
>TRBJ1-2|-|TRBV29-1|-
TGCAGCGTTCGGGAAGGTAACTATGGCTACACCTTC
CSVREGNYGYTF
>TRBJ2-5|-|TRBV7-2|TRBD1
TGTGCCAGCAGCCCGGGGACAGGGTGGGAGACCCAGTACTTC
CASSPGTGWETQYF
>TRBJ2-3|-|TRBV7-2|TRBD1
TGTGCCAGCAGCTCAGACCAGGGGGCTTCAGATACGCAGTATTTT
CASSSDQGASDTQYF
>TRBJ1-2|-|TRBV18|-
TGTGCCAGCTCACCATCGGGAGGTGATGGCTACACCTTC
CASSPSGGDGYTF
>TRBJ1-6|-|TRBV6-5|-
TGTGCCAGCAGTTACTCGGGGGCAATCTCACCCCTCCACTTT
CASSYSGAISPLHF
>TRBJ1-2|once|TRBV7-9|-
TGTGCCAGCAGTCCTTCCCTAGGCCTCAACTATGGCTACACCTTC
CASSPSLGLNYGYTF
>TRBJ1-1|-|TRBV5-1|TRBD1
TGCGCCAGCAGCTTAACAGGGGGTCGGAGTACTGAAGCTTTCTTT
CASSLTGGRSTEAFF
>TRBJ1-2|-|TRBV5-1|-
TGCGCCAGCAGCCGGGGGGAAACTAACTATGGCTACACCTTC
CASSRGETNYGYTF
>TRBJ2-3|-|TRBV11-3|TRBD1
TGTGCCAGCAGCTCGGGACAGCCGGGCACAGATACGCAGTATTTT
CASSSGQPGTDTQYF
>TRBJ1-1|-|TRBV5-1|-
TGCGCCAGCAAGGTTGGGCAGGGGAACACTGAAGCTTTCTTT
CASKVGQGNTEAFF
>TRBJ2-1|-|TRBV7-3|TRBD2
TGTGCCAGCAGCATAGAGACTAGCGGGGGCAATGAGCAGTTCTTC
CASSIETSGGNEQFF
>TRBJ2-1|-|TRBV7-3|TRBD1
TGTGCCAGCAGCTTATATGCAGGGGGTTATGAGCAGTTCTTC
CASSLYAGGYEQFF
>TRBJ2-1|-|TRBV5-1|-
TGCGCCAGCAGCTTGGGGGGCAGCTACAATGAGCAGTTCTTC
CASSLGGSYNEQFF